This entry lists 29 T cell receptor beta chains sequenced from one sample in a study of blood T cell repertoires in COVID-19. TCRdb's table, derived via immunoSEQ multiplex PCR, lists solely in-frame clones and lacks some. This table holds 120,000 or so clones, around 87% found once. Material: peripheral blood. Receptor source: a man aged 45-60 years with acute or convalescent COVID-19.

The chain couples TRBV6-6 to TRBJ1-1, with D possibly being TRBD1 (5 bases). V was cut by 4 bases and J by 7 bases, with 22 bases left in between. The CDR3 sequence is 16 residues long. Looked up from germline, CDR1 is MNHNY and CDR2 is SVGAGI (reference sequence). The CDR3 DNA follows: TGTGCCAGCAGTTCATGGACACGACCTACCATTCTTGAAGCTTTCTTT. It specifies CASSSWTRPTILEAFF.

The rearrangement uses TRBV7-2 and TRBJ2-5; 11 nucleotides agree with TRBD2. This CDR3 region has 16 residues. Germline CDR1 and CDR2: SGHTA and FQGNSA. J was trimmed by 0 bases and V by 5 bases; bases with no gene match: 5. The CDR3: CASSLRLAGHQETQYF. DNA for the CDR3: TGTGCCAGCAGCCTGAGACTAGCGGGGCACCAAGAGACCCAGTACTTC.

This chain joins TRBV6-2 or TRBV6-3 and TRBJ2-1, with D tentatively TRBD2 (6 bases). Germline V CDR1 and CDR2: MNHEY, SVGEGT. With 6 bases removed from V and 3 bases from J, the gap between germline ends came to 9 bases. This CDR3 spans 13 amino acids. CDR3 nucleotide sequence: TGTGCCAGCAGCCTGACTAGCTACAATGAGCAGTTCTTC. It encodes CASSLTSYNEQFF.

The chain couples TRBV6-2 or TRBV6-3 to TRBJ2-2; tentative D call: TRBD2 (5 bases). The CDR3 extends over 16 amino acids. Germline V gene lookup returns CDR1 MNHEY and CDR2 SVGEGT. V lost 5 bases to trimming and J lost 5 bases, with 18 bases between them. CDR3 in DNA: TGTGCCAGCAGTCACTTTCTAGGACTTCAAACCGGGGAGCTGTTTTTT. The encoded protein is CASSHFLGLQTGELFF.

This chain joins TRBV7-2 and TRBJ2-3; D is possibly TRBD2 (5 bases). Trimming removed 5 bases at V and 3 bases at J, with 6 bases between. Germline CDR1 reads SGHTA; CDR2 reads FQGNSA. The CDR3 contains 12 residues. CDR3: CASSRLTDTQYF. The CDR3 DNA is TGTGCCAGCAGCCGACTAACAGATACGCAGTATTTT.

In its sample, this clone was seen once. J is TRBJ1-1 and V is TRBV11-3, with D possibly matching TRBD1 (5 bases). This CDR3 comprises 15 residues. V lost 5 bases and J lost 1, with 14 bases in between. The V gene's germline CDR1 is SGHNT and CDR2 YENEEA. The CDR3: CASSQRFGQNTEAFF. Here the CDR3 DNA reads TGTGCCAGCAGCCAACGTTTTGGACAGAACACTGAAGCTTTCTTT.

The rearrangement links TRBV5-6 to TRBJ2-7; 10 bases align to TRBD2. V was pared by 4 bases and J by 0 bases, with 10 bases of the junction left unmatched. The CDR3 is 17 residues long. The V gene's germline CDR1 is SGHDT and CDR2 YYEEEE. The CDR3 protein is CASSRRTSGFLSYEQYF. In nucleotides, the CDR3 is TGTGCCAGCAGCCGCCGGACTAGCGGCTTTCTCTCCTACGAGCAGTACTTC.

This clone appeared once. This sequence joins TRBV5-1 and TRBJ2-1, with TRBD2 identical over 7 bases. The CDR3 length is 16 residues. V lost 0 bases and J lost 6; bases outside the gene matches: 9. Germline V gene lookup returns CDR1 SGHRS and CDR2 YFSETQ. The CDR3 region has the DNA TGCGCCAGCAGCTTGGCCACGGCGGGAGCTCGCAATGAGCAGTTCTTC. It yields the protein CASSLATAGARNEQFF.

The chain uses TRBV6-6 and TRBJ1-3; D remains ambiguous. In germline, CDR1 is MNHNY, CDR2 SVGAGI (reference sequence). There are 14 residues in the CDR3. With 11 bases removed from V and 0 bases from J, the gap between germline ends came to 14 bases. DNA of the CDR3: TGTGCCTCCTTGGCCCCCAACTCTGGAAACACCATATATTTT. Translating gives CASLAPNSGNTIYF.

This chain uses TRBV7-9 with TRBJ1-4, with TRBD1 matching 7 bases. Trimming at V came to 0 bases and at J to 7 bases, leaving 11 bases not matched to a gene. CDR1 is SEHNR and CDR2 is FQNEAQ in the germline V gene (reference sequence). CDR3 length: 17 amino acids. CDR3 nucleotides: TGTGCCAGCAGCTTAGCACCGCTACAGGGGTCCGGTGAAAAACTGTTTTTT. Translated: CASSLAPLQGSGEKLFF.

J is TRBJ2-7 and V is TRBV25-1; 7 positions match TRBD1. CDR1 and CDR2 from the germline V gene are MGHDK and SYGVNS. V gave up 2 bases and J gave up 1 base; unmatched junction bases: 5. CDR3 length equals 15 residues. CDR3 loop: CASSEARTGSYEQYF. The CDR3 DNA reads as TGTGCCAGCAGTGAAGCCCGGACAGGATCCTACGAGCAGTACTTC.

The V gene is TRBV7-6, the J gene TRBJ2-7; TRBD1 is a possible D gene (6 bases). V gave up 1 base and J gave up 2 bases, with 12 bases separating them. The CDR3 totals 15 residues. CDR1 and CDR2 from the germline V gene are SGHVS and FNYEAQ. The CDR3 DNA reads TGTGCCAGCAGCTTAGATGCGACAGGTCCCTACGAGCAGTACTTC. Translating it yields CASSLDATGPYEQYF.

This chain joins TRBV9 and TRBJ2-7, with 8 bases that match TRBD1. Losses at the gene ends were 7 bases for V and 3 bases for J; bases not matched to a gene: 0. The CDR3 is 11 residues long. Germline V gene lookup returns CDR1 SGDLS and CDR2 YYNGEE. The chain's CDR3 is CASGQGYEQYF. The DNA for the CDR3 is TGTGCCAGCGGACAGGGCTACGAGCAGTACTTC. The variable domain in full, completed from reference TRBV9 and TRBJ2-7, reads DSGVTQTPKHLITATGQRVTLRCSPRSGDLSVYWYQQSLDQGLQFLIQYYNGEERAKGNILERFSAQQFPDLHSELNLSSLELGDSALYFCASGQGYEQYFGPGTRLTVT.

This chain connects TRBV27 to TRBJ2-3; D might be TRBD1 (6 bases). This CDR3 spans 15 amino acids. Trimming removed 3 bases from V and 2 bases from J, with 12 bases in between. Germline-derived CDR1 and CDR2 are MNHEY and SMNVEV (reference sequence). The DNA of the CDR3 is TGTGCCAGCAGTTTCACAGGGACCACCACAGATACGCAGTATTTT. It translates to CASSFTGTTTDTQYF.

The chain links TRBV5-1 to TRBJ2-4; 13 bases agree with TRBD2. Germline CDR1 SGHRS, CDR2 YFSETQ. J lost 0 bases, V lost 4 bases, and 4 bases had no gene match. The length of the CDR3 is 17 residues. The CDR3 protein is CASSPGLAGSAKNIQYF. CDR3 nucleotide sequence: TGCGCCAGCAGCCCGGGACTAGCGGGATCAGCCAAAAACATTCAGTACTTC.

The sample holds one count of this clone. CDR3 in DNA: TGCGCCAGCAGGGGGGGGACGGTCGAAAAACTGTTTTTT. Its protein product is CASRGGTVEKLFF. The rearrangement joins TRBV10-2 to TRBJ1-4; tentative D call: TRBD1 (5 bases). The V end lost 6 bases, the J end lost 8 bases, and 13 bases lay between the germline ends. The CDR3 has 13 amino acids. Germline values: CDR1 WSHSY, CDR2 SAAADI.

The V gene is TRBV19, the J gene TRBJ2-5; D call uncertain. Germline-derived CDR1 and CDR2 are LNHDA and SQIVND (reference sequence). Deletions cut 0 bases from V and 5 bases from J, with 10 bases between. This CDR3 is 14 amino acids long. The CDR3 DNA is TGTGCCAGTAGTATAGATGCCTACGGGGAGACCCAGTACTTC. Protein sequence: CASSIDAYGETQYF.

The V gene is TRBV10-3, the J gene TRBJ1-6, with no clear D. CDR3 size: 16 residues. CDR1 is ENHRY and CDR2 is SYGVKD in the germline V gene. The V end lost 3 bases, the J end lost 7 bases, and 16 bases lay between the germline ends. The CDR3 nucleotides are TGTGCCATCAGTGAAGAGGGAGGAAGCATAAATTCACCCCTCCACTTT. Translation: CAISEEGGSINSPLHF.

The V and J genes are TRBV7-2 and TRBJ2-2; D remains unclear. V shed 1 base and J shed 4 bases, with 10 bases lying between them. CDR1 SGHTA and CDR2 FQGNSA come from the germline V gene. The CDR3 sequence is 15 residues long. The CDR3 coding sequence is TGTGCCAGCAGCTTAGTGCCGGAGAGCACCGGGGAGCTGTTTTTT. This codes for CASSLVPESTGELFF.

The V gene is TRBV2, the J gene TRBJ2-1, with 9 bases identical to TRBD2. V was pared by 3 bases and J by 4 bases, with 13 bases of the junction left unmatched. The CDR3 is made up of 18 amino acids. Germline CDR1 reads SNHLY; CDR2 reads FYNNEI. The CDR3 sequence: CASSDLVGSGRSYNEQFF. Here the CDR3 DNA reads TGTGCCAGCAGTGATCTGGTCGGTAGCGGGAGATCGTACAATGAGCAGTTCTTC. The whole variable domain, remainder taken from reference TRBV2 and TRBJ2-1, is EPEVTQTPSHQVTQMGQEVILRCVPISNHLYFYWYRQILGQKVEFLVSFYNNEISEKSEIFDDQFSVERPDGSNFTLKIRSTKLEDSAMYFCASSDLVGSGRSYNEQFFGPGTRLTVL.

V and J are TRBV14 and TRBJ2-5; 11 bases are a match to TRBD2. Germline CDR1 SGHDN, CDR2 FVKESK. Germline trimming cut 3 bases from V and 2 bases from J; bases unmatched to any gene: 2. This CDR3 is 15 amino acids long. The CDR3 here is CASSQGLAVQETQYF. The CDR3 coding sequence is TGTGCCAGCAGCCAGGGACTAGCGGTTCAAGAGACCCAGTACTTC.

This sequence joins TRBV27 and TRBJ1-1; maybe TRBD1 (5 bases). The CDR3 runs 15 residues. Germline loops: CDR1 MNHEY, CDR2 SMNVEV (reference sequence). Trimming took 1 base from V and 1 from J, leaving 10 bases between them. This CDR3 is CASSLLGQPNTEAFF. CDR3 nucleotides: TGTGCCAGCAGTTTATTAGGACAACCGAACACTGAAGCTTTCTTT.

This clone was observed a handful of times. This CDR3 is also generated by other DNA sequences in the sample. The V and J genes are TRBV5-4 and TRBJ2-7; TRBD1 aligns across 11 bases. V lost 2 bases to trimming and J lost 0 bases; unmatched junction nucleotides: 1. CDR1 is SGHNT and CDR2 is YYREEE in the germline V gene (reference sequence). This CDR3 spans 15 amino acids. CDR3 protein: CASSFGTGGSYEQYF. The CDR3 nucleotides read TGTGCCAGCAGCTTCGGGACAGGGGGCTCCTACGAGCAGTACTTC.

V gene TRBV9 combines with J gene TRBJ1-2; 8 bases map to TRBD1. This CDR3 spans 14 amino acids. The junction had 0 bases not matched to a gene; V was cut back by 0 bases and J by 2 bases. Germline V CDR1 and CDR2: SGDLS, YYNGEE. The chain's CDR3 is CASSVGTGNYGYTF. The CDR3 nucleotides are TGTGCCAGCAGCGTAGGGACAGGGAACTATGGCTACACCTTC. The whole variable domain, remainder taken from reference TRBV9 and TRBJ1-2, is DSGVTQTPKHLITATGQRVTLRCSPRSGDLSVYWYQQSLDQGLQFLIQYYNGEERAKGNILERFSAQQFPDLHSELNLSSLELGDSALYFCASSVGTGNYGYTFGSGTRLTVV.

The V gene is TRBV18, the J gene TRBJ2-1; 11 nucleotides align to TRBD2. The CDR3 is 16 amino acids. Germline loops: CDR1 KGHSH, CDR2 LQKENI. The V segment lost 3 bases and the J segment 7 bases; nucleotides outside the gene matches: 8. CDR3 nucleotides: TGTGCCAGCTCACCTATAGCGGGAGGGCCGAGGAATGAGCAGTTCTTC. Protein product: CASSPIAGGPRNEQFF.

This clone appeared a single time. The CDR3 here is CASSIRGQGSNSPLHF. The CDR3 coding sequence is TGCGCCAGCAGCATTCGGGGACAGGGCTCAAATTCACCCCTCCACTTT. The rearrangement joins TRBV5-1 to TRBJ1-6; 9 bases are shared with TRBD1. Germline values: CDR1 SGHRS, CDR2 YFSETQ. The ends lost 4 bases at V and 7 bases at J; junction bases unmatched: 9. This CDR3 is built from 16 residues.

The V call is TRBV18, the J call TRBJ2-7, with a weak D call TRBD1 (5 bases). The germline V and J ends were trimmed by 6 bases and 2 bases, with 17 bases remaining between them. The CDR3 covers 15 residues. Germline-derived CDR1 and CDR2 are KGHSH and LQKENI. CDR3 bases: TGTGCCAGCTCCCGACTTATGGCAGGGACCTACGAGCAGTACTTC. Translation: CASSRLMAGTYEQYF.

The chain couples TRBV7-8 to TRBJ1-4, with 8 bases lining up with TRBD1. After removal of 1 base from V and 2 bases from J, the junction contained 3 bases not matched to a gene. This CDR3 is 16 amino acids long. Germline CDR1 and CDR2: SGHVS and FQNEAQ. DNA of the CDR3: TGTGCCAGCAGCTTAGGCAGGGGGCCTACTAATGAAAAACTGTTTTTT. Translating it yields CASSLGRGPTNEKLFF.

The rearrangement links TRBV5-1 to TRBJ2-2; weak D call: TRBD2 (5 bases). Per the germline V gene, CDR1 is SGHRS and CDR2 is YFSETQ. CDR3 length: 15 amino acids. The V end lost 0 bases, the J end lost 6 bases, and 12 bases lay between the germline ends. This CDR3 reads CASSLAVIGAGELFF. CDR3 sequence (DNA): TGCGCCAGCAGCTTGGCTGTAATCGGGGCCGGGGAGCTGTTTTTT.